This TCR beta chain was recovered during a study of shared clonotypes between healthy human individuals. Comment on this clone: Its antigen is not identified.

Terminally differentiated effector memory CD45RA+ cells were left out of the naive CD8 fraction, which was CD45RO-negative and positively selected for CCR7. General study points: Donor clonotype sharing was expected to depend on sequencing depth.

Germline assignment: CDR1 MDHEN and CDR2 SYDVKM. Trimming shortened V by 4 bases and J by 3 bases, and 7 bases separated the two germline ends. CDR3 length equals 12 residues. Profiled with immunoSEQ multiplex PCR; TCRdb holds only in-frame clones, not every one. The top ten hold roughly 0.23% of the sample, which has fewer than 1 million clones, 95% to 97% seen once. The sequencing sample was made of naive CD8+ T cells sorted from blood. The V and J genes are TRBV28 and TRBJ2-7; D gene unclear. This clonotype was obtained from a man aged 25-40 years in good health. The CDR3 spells CASSSLHYEQYF. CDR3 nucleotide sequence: TGTGCCAGCAGTTCCCTACACTACGAGCAGTACTTC.